Sequencing of this T cell receptor beta chain was carried out in a study of identical twins. Germline V CDR1 and CDR2: LGHNA, YSLEER. V was cut by 0 bases and J by 13 bases, with 16 bases left in between. The CDR3 runs to 14 residues. At least ten counts were recorded for this clonotype. Carrying unique molecular identifiers, the cDNA also gained a universal primer site through template switching. TCRdb re-called the 5' RACE reads with MiXCR, one entry per CDR3 protein. The repertoire holds approximately 670,000 distinct CDR3 sequences, with less than 7% as singletons. This sequence was found in a young man in good health. The gene calls are TRBV4-3 and TRBJ2-1; no clear D gene. Sample: naive T cells sorted from blood. The CDR3 DNA sequence: TGCGCCAGCAGCCAAGATAGGGCAAGTTGGCCCCAGTTCTTC. This encodes CASSQDRASWPQFF.